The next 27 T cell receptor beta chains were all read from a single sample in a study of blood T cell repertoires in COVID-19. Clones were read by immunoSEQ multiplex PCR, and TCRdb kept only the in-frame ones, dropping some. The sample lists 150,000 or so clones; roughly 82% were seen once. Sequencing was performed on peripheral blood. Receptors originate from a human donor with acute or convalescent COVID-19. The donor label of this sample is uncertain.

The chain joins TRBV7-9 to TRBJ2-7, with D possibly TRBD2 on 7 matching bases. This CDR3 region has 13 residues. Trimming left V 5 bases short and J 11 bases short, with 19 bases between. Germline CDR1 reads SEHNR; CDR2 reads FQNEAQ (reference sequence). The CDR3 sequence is CASSPSGEGVEYF. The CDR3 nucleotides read TGTGCCAGCAGCCCGTCTGGGGAGGGGGTGGAGTACTTC.

In nucleotides, the CDR3 is TGCGCCAGCAGCTTGGGACTGTATAATAGCAATCAGCCCCAGCATTTT. This codes for CASSLGLYNSNQPQHF. This chain joins TRBV5-1 and TRBJ1-5; D is ambiguous. Trimming took off 0 bases at V and 0 bases at J, with 10 bases between the two ends. Germline-derived CDR1 and CDR2 are SGHRS and YFSETQ. The CDR3 sequence is 16 residues long.

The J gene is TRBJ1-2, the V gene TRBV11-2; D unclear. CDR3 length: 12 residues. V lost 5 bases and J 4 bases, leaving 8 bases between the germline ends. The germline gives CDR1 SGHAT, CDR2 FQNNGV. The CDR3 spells CASSTASYGYTF. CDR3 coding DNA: TGTGCCAGCAGCACGGCTAGCTATGGCTACACCTTC.

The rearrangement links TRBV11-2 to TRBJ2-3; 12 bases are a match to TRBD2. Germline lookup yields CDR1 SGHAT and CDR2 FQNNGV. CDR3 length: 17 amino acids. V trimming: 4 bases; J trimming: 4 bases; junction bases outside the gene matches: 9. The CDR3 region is CASSWRASGGAADTQYF. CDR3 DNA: TGTGCCAGCAGCTGGAGGGCTAGCGGGGGGGCCGCAGATACGCAGTATTTT.

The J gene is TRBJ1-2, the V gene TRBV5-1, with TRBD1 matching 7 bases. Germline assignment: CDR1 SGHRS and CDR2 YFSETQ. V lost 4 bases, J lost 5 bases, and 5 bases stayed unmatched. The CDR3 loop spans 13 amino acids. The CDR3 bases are TGCGCCAGCAGCCTAGACAGGGAGTATGGCTACACCTTC. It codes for CASSLDREYGYTF.

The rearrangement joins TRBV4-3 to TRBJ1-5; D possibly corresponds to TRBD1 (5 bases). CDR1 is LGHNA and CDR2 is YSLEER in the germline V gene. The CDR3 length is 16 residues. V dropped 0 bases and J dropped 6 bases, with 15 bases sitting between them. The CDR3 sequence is CASSQDIGREGQPQHF. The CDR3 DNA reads TGCGCCAGCAGCCAAGATATTGGCAGGGAAGGTCAGCCCCAGCATTTT.

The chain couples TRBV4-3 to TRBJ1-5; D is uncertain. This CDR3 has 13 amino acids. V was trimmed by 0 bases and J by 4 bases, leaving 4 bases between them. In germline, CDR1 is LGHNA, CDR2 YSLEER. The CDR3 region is CASSQEENQPQHF. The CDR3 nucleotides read TGCGCCAGCAGCCAAGAGGAGAATCAGCCCCAGCATTTT.

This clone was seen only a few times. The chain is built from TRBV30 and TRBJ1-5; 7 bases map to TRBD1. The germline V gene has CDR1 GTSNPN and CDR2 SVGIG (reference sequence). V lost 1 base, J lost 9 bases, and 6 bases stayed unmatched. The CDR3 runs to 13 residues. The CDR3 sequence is CAWSGQGVTPQHF. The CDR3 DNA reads TGTGCCTGGAGTGGACAGGGCGTTACGCCCCAGCATTTT.

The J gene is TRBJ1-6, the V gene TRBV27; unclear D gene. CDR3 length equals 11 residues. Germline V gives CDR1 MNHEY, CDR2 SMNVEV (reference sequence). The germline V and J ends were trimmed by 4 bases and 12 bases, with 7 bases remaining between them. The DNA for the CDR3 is TGTGCCAGCAGTTCGAGGGTACCCCTCCACTTT. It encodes CASSSRVPLHF.

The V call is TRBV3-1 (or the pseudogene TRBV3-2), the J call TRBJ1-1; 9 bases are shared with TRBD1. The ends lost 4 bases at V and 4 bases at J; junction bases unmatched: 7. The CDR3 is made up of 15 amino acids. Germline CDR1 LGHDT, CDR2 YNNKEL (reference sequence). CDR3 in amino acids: CASSRTGGGSTEAFF. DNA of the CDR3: TGTGCCAGCAGCCGAACAGGGGGCGGGAGCACTGAAGCTTTCTTT.

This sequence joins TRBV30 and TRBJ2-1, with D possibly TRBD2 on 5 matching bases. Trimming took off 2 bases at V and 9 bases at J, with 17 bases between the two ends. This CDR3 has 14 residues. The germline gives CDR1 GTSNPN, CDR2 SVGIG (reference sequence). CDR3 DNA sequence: TGTGCCTGGAGTAACGGAGTCCATGGGAGTGAGCAGTTCTTC. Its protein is CAWSNGVHGSEQFF.

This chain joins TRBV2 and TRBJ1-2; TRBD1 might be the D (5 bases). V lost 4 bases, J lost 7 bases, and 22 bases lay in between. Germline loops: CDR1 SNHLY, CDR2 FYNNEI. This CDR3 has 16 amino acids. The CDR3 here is CASSVTRDSRGRGYTF. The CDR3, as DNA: TGTGCCAGCAGTGTAACCCGGGACTCCCGAGGTCGTGGCTACACCTTC.

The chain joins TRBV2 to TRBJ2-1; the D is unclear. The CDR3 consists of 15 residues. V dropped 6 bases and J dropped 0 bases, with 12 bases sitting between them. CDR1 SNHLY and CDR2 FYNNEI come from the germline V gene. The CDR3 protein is CASSPLMSSYNEQFF. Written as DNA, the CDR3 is TGTGCCAGCAGCCCCCTTATGAGCTCCTACAATGAGCAGTTCTTC.

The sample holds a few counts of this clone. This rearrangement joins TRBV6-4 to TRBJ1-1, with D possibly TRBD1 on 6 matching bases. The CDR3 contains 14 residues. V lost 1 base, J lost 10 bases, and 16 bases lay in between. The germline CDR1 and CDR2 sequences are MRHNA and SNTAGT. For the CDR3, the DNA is TGTGCCAGCAGTGACTTCCGGGACACCTCGGTAGCTTTCTTT. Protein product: CASSDFRDTSVAFF.

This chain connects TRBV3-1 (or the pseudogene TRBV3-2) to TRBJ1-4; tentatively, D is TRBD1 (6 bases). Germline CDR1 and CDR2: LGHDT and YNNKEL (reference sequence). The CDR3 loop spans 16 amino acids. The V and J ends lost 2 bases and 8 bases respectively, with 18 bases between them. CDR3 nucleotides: TGTGCCAGCAGCCAATTAGTGAGCAGGGGAAAAGAAAAACTGTTTTTT. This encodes CASSQLVSRGKEKLFF.

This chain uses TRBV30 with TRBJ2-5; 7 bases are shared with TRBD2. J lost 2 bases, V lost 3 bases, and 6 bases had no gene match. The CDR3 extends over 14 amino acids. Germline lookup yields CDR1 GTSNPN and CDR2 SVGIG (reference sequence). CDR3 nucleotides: TGTGCCTGGAGGCCTAGCGGATTACAAGAGACCCAGTACTTC. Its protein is CAWRPSGLQETQYF.

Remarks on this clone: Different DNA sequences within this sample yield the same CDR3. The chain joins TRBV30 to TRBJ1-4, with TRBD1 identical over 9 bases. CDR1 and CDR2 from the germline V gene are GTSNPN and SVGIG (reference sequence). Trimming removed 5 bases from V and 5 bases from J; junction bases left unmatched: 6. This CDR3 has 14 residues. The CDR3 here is CAWSTGTGNEKLFF. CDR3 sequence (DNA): TGTGCCTGGTCTACCGGGACAGGGAATGAAAAACTGTTTTTT.

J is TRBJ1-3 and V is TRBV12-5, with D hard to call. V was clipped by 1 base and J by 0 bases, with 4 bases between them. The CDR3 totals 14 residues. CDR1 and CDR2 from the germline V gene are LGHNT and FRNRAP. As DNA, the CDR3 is TGTGCTAGTGGTTTGGGCAGCTCTGGAAACACCATATATTTT. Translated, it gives CASGLGSSGNTIYF.

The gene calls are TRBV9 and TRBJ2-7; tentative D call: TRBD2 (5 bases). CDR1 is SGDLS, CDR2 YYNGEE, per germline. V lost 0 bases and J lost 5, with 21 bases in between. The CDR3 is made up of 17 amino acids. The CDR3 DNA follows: TGTGCCAGCAGCGTAGGGTGGTGGGGAGATCGTAGGAACGAGCAGTACTTC. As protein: CASSVGWWGDRRNEQYF. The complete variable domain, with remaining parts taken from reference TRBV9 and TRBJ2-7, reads DSGVTQTPKHLITATGQRVTLRCSPRSGDLSVYWYQQSLDQGLQFLIQYYNGEERAKGNILERFSAQQFPDLHSELNLSSLELGDSALYFCASSVGWWGDRRNEQYFGPGTRLTVT.

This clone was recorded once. Here the CDR3 DNA reads TGTGCCAGCAGTGATGCCGGGACAGCTAATGAAAAACTGTTTTTT. It encodes CASSDAGTANEKLFF. This sequence joins TRBV25-1 and TRBJ1-4, with TRBD1 matching 7 bases. CDR3 length: 15 residues. Losses at the gene ends were 3 bases for V and 3 bases for J; bases not matched to a gene: 4. Germline CDR1 and CDR2: MGHDK and SYGVNS.

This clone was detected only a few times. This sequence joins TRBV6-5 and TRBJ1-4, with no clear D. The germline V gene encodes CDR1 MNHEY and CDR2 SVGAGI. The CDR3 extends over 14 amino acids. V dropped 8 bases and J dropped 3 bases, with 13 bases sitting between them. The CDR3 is CASSLRYPNEKLFF. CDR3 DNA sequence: TGTGCCAGCTCCCTTCGCTACCCTAATGAAAAACTGTTTTTT.

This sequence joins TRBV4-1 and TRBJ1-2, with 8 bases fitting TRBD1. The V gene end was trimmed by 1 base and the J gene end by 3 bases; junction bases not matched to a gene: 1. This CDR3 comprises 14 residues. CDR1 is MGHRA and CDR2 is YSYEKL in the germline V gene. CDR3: CASSQGDRYYGYTF. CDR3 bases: TGCGCCAGCAGCCAAGGGGACAGGTACTATGGCTACACCTTC.

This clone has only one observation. Written as DNA, the CDR3 is TGTGCCAGCAGCTTAGGTTTTGGACAGAACTATGGCTACACCTTC. It codes for CASSLGFGQNYGYTF. The chain couples TRBV11-2 to TRBJ1-2; D might be TRBD1 (6 bases). The CDR3 contains 15 residues. Germline assignment: CDR1 SGHAT and CDR2 FQNNGV. V lost 1 base to trimming and J lost 2 bases, with 11 bases between them.

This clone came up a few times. DNA of the CDR3: TGTGCCAGCAGTCACGACAGGGGTACCGGGGAGCTGTTTTTT. Its protein is CASSHDRGTGELFF. The rearrangement links TRBV4-2 to TRBJ2-2, with TRBD1 identical over 8 bases. CDR1 is LGHNA and CDR2 is YNFKEQ in the germline V gene. V was pared by 6 bases and J by 5 bases, with 5 bases of the junction left unmatched. The CDR3 consists of 14 residues.

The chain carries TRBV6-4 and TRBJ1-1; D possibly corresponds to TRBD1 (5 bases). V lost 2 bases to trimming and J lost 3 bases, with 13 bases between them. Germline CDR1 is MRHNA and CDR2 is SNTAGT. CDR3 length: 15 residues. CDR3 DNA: TGTGCCAGCAGTGACCCGCAGAAGGGGTACACTGAAGCTTTCTTT. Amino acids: CASSDPQKGYTEAFF.

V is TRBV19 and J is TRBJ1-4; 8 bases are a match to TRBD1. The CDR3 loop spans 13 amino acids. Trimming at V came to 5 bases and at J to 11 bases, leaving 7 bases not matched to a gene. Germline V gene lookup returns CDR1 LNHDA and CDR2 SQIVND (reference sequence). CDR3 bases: TGTGCCAGTAGTCCCGGACAGGGCGGGAAACTGTTTTTT. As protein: CASSPGQGGKLFF.

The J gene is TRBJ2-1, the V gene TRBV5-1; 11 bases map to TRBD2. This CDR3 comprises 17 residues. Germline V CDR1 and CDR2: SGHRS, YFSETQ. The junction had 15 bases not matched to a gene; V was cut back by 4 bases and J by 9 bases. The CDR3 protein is CASSTLTSGVMSSEQFF. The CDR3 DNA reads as TGCGCCAGCAGCACACTGACTAGCGGGGTAATGTCTTCTGAGCAGTTCTTC.